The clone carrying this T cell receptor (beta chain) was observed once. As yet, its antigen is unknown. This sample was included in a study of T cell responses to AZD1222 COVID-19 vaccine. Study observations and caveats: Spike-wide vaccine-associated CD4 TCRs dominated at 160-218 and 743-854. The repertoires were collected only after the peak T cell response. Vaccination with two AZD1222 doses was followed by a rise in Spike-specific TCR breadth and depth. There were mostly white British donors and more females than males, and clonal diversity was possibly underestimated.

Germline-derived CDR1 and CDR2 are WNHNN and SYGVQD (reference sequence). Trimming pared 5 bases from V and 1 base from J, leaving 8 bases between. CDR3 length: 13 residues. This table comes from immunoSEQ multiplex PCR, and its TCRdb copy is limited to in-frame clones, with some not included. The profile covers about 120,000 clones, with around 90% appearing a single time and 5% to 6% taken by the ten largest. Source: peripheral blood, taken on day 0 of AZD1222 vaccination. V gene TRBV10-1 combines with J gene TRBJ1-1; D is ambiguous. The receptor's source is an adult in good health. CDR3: CASSNTENTEAFF. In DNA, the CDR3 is TGCGCCAGCAGTAATACAGAGAACACTGAAGCTTTCTTT.